These T cell receptor beta chains were read from a single sample in a study of blood T cell repertoires in COVID-19. Repertoires were generated with immunoSEQ multiplex PCR, while TCRdb's copy carries only in-frame clones and drops some. The sample includes 100,000 to 110,000 clones, around 90% of them seen just once. Sequenced: peripheral blood. The receptors derive from a human donor in a cohort sampled during active COVID-19. CDR3s include the opening cysteine and the closing phenylalanine or tryptophan. A D gene is named only where the DNA matches it firmly. Not all rows give a size; the values are once, few, many and, for expanded clones, a class.

clone_size j_call v_call d_call cdr3_aa cdr3_nt
NA TRBJ2-2 TRBV5-6 NA CASLQGGVGELFF TGTGCCAGCCTCCAGGGGGGCGTCGGGGAGCTGTTTTTT
NA TRBJ2-3 TRBV19 TRBD1 CASSKQDGQGRRDTQYF TGTGCCAGTAGTAAGCAGGACGGACAGGGGAGGAGAGATACGCAGTATTTT
NA TRBJ2-2 TRBV14 NA CASSDTQGGWYPGELFF TGTGCCAGCAGCGATACCCAGGGGGGCTGGTATCCCGGGGAGCTGTTTTTT
NA TRBJ2-7 TRBV5-1 NA CASSPWGLSYEQYF TGCGCCAGCAGTCCCTGGGGGCTCTCCTACGAGCAGTACTTC
once TRBJ1-1 TRBV7-9 NA CASSSYLRLVNTEAFF TGTGCCAGCAGCTCCTATTTACGTTTAGTGAACACTGAAGCTTTCTTT
NA TRBJ2-2 TRBV28 NA CASSFDYLIGELFF TGTGCCAGCAGTTTTGACTACCTAATCGGGGAGCTGTTTTTT
NA TRBJ2-1 TRBV6-5 NA CASSYSADSSNEQFF TGTGCCAGCAGTTACTCTGCGGACAGCTCCAATGAGCAGTTCTTC
NA TRBJ2-1 TRBV27 NA CASSPSGGVTYNEQFF TGTGCCAGCAGTCCCTCCGGGGGTGTCACCTACAATGAGCAGTTCTTC
NA TRBJ1-6 TRBV6-6 NA CAGGEGYNSPLHF TGTGCCGGAGGGGAAGGGTATAATTCACCCCTCCACTTT
NA TRBJ1-1 TRBV20-1 NA CSAREGAEAFF TGCAGTGCTAGAGAAGGAGCAGAAGCTTTCTTT
NA TRBJ2-7 TRBV2 TRBD2 CASSVSGTSYEQYF TGTGCCAGCAGCGTGAGCGGGACCTCCTACGAGCAGTACTTC
NA TRBJ1-1 TRBV3-1/TRBV3-2 TRBD1 CASSQEEDRAYNMNTEAFF TGTGCCAGCAGCCAAGAGGAAGACAGGGCCTACAACATGAACACTGAAGCTTTCTTT
NA TRBJ1-2 TRBV6-2/TRBV6-3 NA CASSYGRDGYTF TGTGCCAGCAGTTACGGCCGGGATGGCTACACCTTC
NA TRBJ1-1 TRBV5-1 NA CASSFRGVLNTEAFF TGCGCCAGCAGCTTTCGGGGGGTTCTGAACACTGAAGCTTTCTTT
NA TRBJ1-2 TRBV6-6 TRBD1 CASSYSTGGSNYGYTF TGTGCCAGCAGTTACTCGACAGGGGGTTCAAACTATGGCTACACCTTC
NA TRBJ2-3 TRBV20-1 NA CSADRLDTQYF TGCAGTGCCGACCGACTAGATACGCAGTATTTT
NA TRBJ2-7 TRBV6-6 TRBD2 CASRGGRAAYEQYF TGTGCCAGCAGGGGCGGGAGGGCCGCGTACGAGCAGTACTTC
NA TRBJ2-2 TRBV5-1 NA CASSLVGAAAGELFF TGCGCCAGCAGCTTGGTAGGGGCGGCGGCCGGGGAGCTGTTTTTT
NA TRBJ1-4 TRBV3-1/TRBV3-2 NA CASSPGANEKLFF TGTGCCAGCAGCCCAGGGGCTAATGAAAAACTGTTTTTT
once TRBJ1-4 TRBV6-5 NA CASSSGGRSDEKLFF TGTGCCAGCAGTAGCGGCGGGCGGAGTGATGAAAAACTGTTTTTT
NA TRBJ2-2 TRBV9 NA CASSPMDTGELFF TGTGCCAGCAGCCCTATGGACACCGGGGAGCTGTTTTTT
NA TRBJ2-7 TRBV30 NA CAWSEGGLPQQYF TGTGCCTGGAGTGAGGGGGGGCTCCCGCAGCAGTACTTC
NA TRBJ2-2 TRBV5-1 TRBD1 CASSLYTGAGELFF TGCGCCAGCAGCTTGTATACAGGGGCCGGGGAGCTGTTTTTT
NA TRBJ2-5 TRBV12-3/TRBV12-4 NA CASSRTLEETQYF TGTGCCAGCAGTCGGACTTTGGAAGAGACCCAGTACTTC
NA TRBJ2-7 TRBV19 NA CASSNRRGDEQYF TGTGCCAGTAGTAACAGGAGGGGAGACGAGCAGTACTTC
once TRBJ2-3 TRBV19 TRBD1 CASSLGTGYTDTQYF TGTGCCAGTAGTCTCGGGACAGGGTACACAGATACGCAGTATTTT
NA TRBJ2-3 TRBV19 NA CASSIDGFEGSSTDTQYF TGTGCCAGTAGTATAGATGGGTTCGAGGGCTCTAGCACAGATACGCAGTATTTT
NA TRBJ2-2 TRBV10-3 TRBD1 CAISAQTGYTGELFF TGTGCCATCAGTGCTCAGACAGGGTACACCGGGGAGCTGTTTTTT
NA TRBJ2-2 TRBV6-2/TRBV6-3 NA CASSYYSGTRLDTGELFF TGTGCCAGCAGTTATTACTCCGGGACTCGGCTCGACACCGGGGAGCTGTTTTTT
NA TRBJ2-5 TRBV6-2/TRBV6-3 TRBD2 CASSYSSGEETQYF TGTGCCAGCAGTTACTCTAGCGGGGAAGAGACCCAGTACTTC
NA TRBJ1-2 TRBV5-4 NA CASSLRGSIYGYTF TGTGCCAGCAGCTTGAGGGGATCGATCTATGGCTACACCTTC
NA TRBJ2-1 TRBV28 TRBD2 CASSDRTSGREYEQFF TGTGCCAGCAGCGATAGGACTAGCGGGAGGGAATATGAGCAGTTCTTC
NA TRBJ2-1 TRBV30 NA CAWSGTRKYNEQFF TGTGCCTGGTCCGGGACTCGGAAGTACAATGAGCAGTTCTTC
many TRBJ2-2 TRBV6-5 TRBD1 CASSWDRYTGELFF TGTGCCAGCAGTTGGGACAGGTACACCGGGGAGCTGTTTTTT
NA TRBJ1-2 TRBV7-9 NA CAGGGTNYGYTF TGTGCCGGTGGAGGGACTAACTATGGCTACACCTTC
NA TRBJ2-1 TRBV6-5 NA CASRGGNEQFF TGTGCCAGCCGGGGTGGGAATGAGCAGTTCTTC
NA TRBJ2-1 TRBV7-9 TRBD2 CASSLFSGRSYNEQFF TGTGCCAGCAGCTTATTTAGCGGGAGATCTTACAATGAGCAGTTCTTC
once TRBJ1-2 TRBV6-6 NA CASSQEGLYGYTF TGTGCCAGCAGCCAAGAGGGTCTCTATGGCTACACCTTC
NA TRBJ2-2 TRBV18 TRBD1 CASSPTGANTGELFF TGTGCCAGCTCACCGACAGGGGCGAACACCGGGGAGCTGTTTTTT
NA TRBJ1-2 TRBV30 NA CAWRGSVYGYTF TGTGCCTGGAGAGGCAGCGTCTATGGCTACACCTTC
NA TRBJ2-7 TRBV3-1/TRBV3-2 NA CASSHGTQGYEQYF TGTGCCAGCAGCCACGGGACACAAGGGTACGAGCAGTACTTC
NA TRBJ2-1 TRBV18 TRBD2 CASSPTSGGPNEQFF TGTGCCAGCTCACCTACGAGCGGGGGTCCTAATGAGCAGTTCTTC
NA TRBJ2-2 TRBV6-5 TRBD1 CASRETGLIAGELFF TGTGCCAGCAGAGAGACAGGGCTAATCGCCGGGGAGCTGTTTTTT
NA TRBJ1-5 TRBV15 TRBD1 CATSVSRDRVGQPQHF TGTGCCACCAGTGTGTCCCGGGACAGGGTGGGTCAGCCCCAGCATTTT
once TRBJ2-7 TRBV28 NA CASSPRGEQYF TGTGCCAGCAGCCCCCGGGGCGAGCAGTACTTC
NA TRBJ1-2 TRBV6-5 NA CASSYSSGPYGYTF TGTGCCAGCAGTTACTCGTCAGGGCCCTATGGCTACACCTTC
NA TRBJ1-1 TRBV28 NA CASSLWYRGDYTEAFF TGTGCCAGCAGTTTATGGTATAGGGGTGACTACACTGAAGCTTTCTTT
once TRBJ2-1 TRBV6-5 NA CATLNSGLGNEQFF TGTGCCACGTTAAACAGCGGGCTTGGGAATGAGCAGTTCTTC
NA TRBJ1-2 TRBV6-5 NA CASTLGGYGYTF TGTGCCAGCACCCTAGGAGGGTATGGCTACACCTTC
NA TRBJ1-4 TRBV2 NA CASSPRGEKLFF TGTGCCAGCTCTCCCCGGGGTGAAAAACTGTTTTTT
NA TRBJ2-2 TRBV5-1 NA CASKEGSTGELFF TGCGCCAGCAAGGAGGGGTCCACCGGGGAGCTGTTTTTT
NA TRBJ2-3 TRBV12-3/TRBV12-4 TRBD2 CASSSGGVDTQYF TGTGCCAGCAGTTCGGGAGGGGTGGATACGCAGTATTTT
NA TRBJ2-7 TRBV4-1 TRBD1 CASSHRIDSGTARTEQYF TGCGCCAGCAGCCACCGTATAGACTCCGGGACAGCAAGGACCGAGCAGTACTTC
once TRBJ1-5 TRBV30 TRBD1 CAWSRTGGNQPQHF TGTGCCTGGAGTAGGACAGGAGGCAATCAGCCCCAGCATTTT